The 17 T cell receptor beta chains reported below all come from one sample, sequenced in a study of regulatory T cells in long-lasting Graves disease. Described time point: persistent/refractory GD, antithyroid drugs over 5 years with positive TRAb. PBMCs provided the RNA from which the TCR library was made. Assembly of TCR beta libraries relied on iRepertoire HTBI primers together with Arm-PCR of CDR3 regions. Via MiXCR, TCRdb re-called the multiplex PCR reads, giving one row per CDR3 protein. The data hold fewer than 550,000 distinct CDR3 sequences, with about 22% observed a single time. The source material was peripheral blood mononuclear cells (PBMCs), sampled when the disease was refractory, from a patient treated with antithyroid drugs. All receptors derive from a female donor with Graves disease.

This clonotype was observed at least ten times. The CDR3 DNA reads as TGTGCCAGCAGTTACTCGGGCGGGAGCGTGCAGTACTTC. Translation gives CASSYSGGSVQYF. The chain couples TRBV6-5 to TRBJ2-7; the match to TRBD2 covers 7 bases. CDR3 size: 13 residues. Trimming at V came to 0 bases and at J to 9 bases, leaving 5 bases not matched to a gene. In germline, CDR1 is MNHEY, CDR2 SVGAGI.

This clonotype was seen a handful of times. The chain is built from TRBV7-9 and TRBJ1-1; D perhaps matches TRBD1 (5 bases). The germline gives CDR1 SEHNR, CDR2 FQNEAQ (reference sequence). The V end was cut by 7 bases, the J end by 5 bases, with 17 bases between. The CDR3 is 14 residues long. The CDR3 here is CASKEGQGWTEAFF. The CDR3 nucleotides are TGTGCCAGCAAAGAAGGGCAGGGATGGACTGAAGCTTTCTTT.

The rearrangement uses TRBV4-2 and TRBJ1-1; 7 bases match TRBD1. Trimming took 4 bases from V and 5 from J; bases not matched to a gene: 7. This CDR3 is built from 14 residues. In germline, CDR1 is LGHNA, CDR2 YNFKEQ. DNA for the CDR3: TGTGCCAGCAGCCTTACCGACAGGGAGACTGAAGCTTTCTTT. It is translated as CASSLTDRETEAFF.

This clonotype has at least ten counts. The rearrangement joins TRBV19 to TRBJ2-7; possibly TRBD1 or TRBD2 for D (5 bases each). CDR1 is LNHDA and CDR2 is SQIVND in the germline V gene (reference sequence). The CDR3 has 14 amino acids. V lost 4 bases to trimming and J lost 6 bases, with 16 bases between them. The CDR3 DNA is TGTGCCAGTAGTACGGGACCCCACGGCCTCGAGCAGTACTTC. Its protein product is CASSTGPHGLEQYF.

This clonotype was observed many times. The chain is built from TRBV15 and TRBJ1-2, with 7 bases identical to TRBD1. The CDR3 is made up of 14 amino acids. The germline V gene has CDR1 LNHNV and CDR2 YYDKDF (reference sequence). Trimming at V came to 5 bases and at J to 10 bases, leaving 13 bases not matched to a gene. This chain's CDR3 is CATSSPGQSLDYTF. The CDR3 DNA is TGTGCCACCAGCTCACCGGGACAGAGCTTAGACTACACCTTC.

This chain joins TRBV7-6 and TRBJ1-3; tentatively, D is TRBD1 (5 bases). Trimming removed 6 bases at V and 3 bases at J, with 9 bases between. CDR1 is SGHVS and CDR2 is FNYEAQ in the germline V gene. This CDR3 region has 13 residues. The CDR3 DNA is TGTGCCAGCAGAGCAGGGTTTGGAAACACCATATATTTT. Its protein is CASRAGFGNTIYF.

This clonotype has only a few counts. The chain uses TRBV5-1 and TRBJ2-5; D call uncertain. There are 14 residues in the CDR3. In germline, CDR1 is SGHRS, CDR2 YFSETQ. Trimming removed 4 bases from V and 1 base from J, with 11 bases in between. CDR3: CASSVEGRQETQYF. The CDR3 coding sequence is TGCGCCAGCAGCGTGGAAGGCCGCCAAGAGACCCAGTACTTC.

This clonotype has only a few counts. The rearrangement joins TRBV9 to TRBJ1-2; TRBD1 is a possible D gene (6 bases). Trimming left V 3 bases short and J 4 bases short, with 16 bases between. The CDR3 consists of 15 residues. The germline gives CDR1 SGDLS, CDR2 YYNGEE. The CDR3 sequence is CASSGGAGEVYGYTF. In DNA form, the CDR3 reads TGTGCCAGCAGCGGGGGGGCAGGGGAAGTCTATGGCTACACCTTC. The full variable domain, rest sourced from reference TRBV9 and TRBJ1-2, is DSGVTQTPKHLITATGQRVTLRCSPRSGDLSVYWYQQSLDQGLQFLIQYYNGEERAKGNILERFSAQQFPDLHSELNLSSLELGDSALYFCASSGGAGEVYGYTFGSGTRLTVV.

This clonotype has a count of ten or more. This chain uses TRBV24-1 with TRBJ2-5; D unclear. The germline CDR1 and CDR2 sequences are KGHDR and SFDVKD. V dropped 3 bases and J dropped 0 bases, with 4 bases sitting between them. The CDR3 is made up of 13 amino acids. CDR3 sequence (DNA): TGTGCCACCAGTGATGGGTACCAAGAGACCCAGTACTTC. Protein sequence: CATSDGYQETQYF.

This clonotype was counted only a few times. The chain recombines TRBV6-5 with TRBJ2-2, with D hard to call. The length of the CDR3 is 18 residues. Trimming pared 0 bases from V and 1 base from J, leaving 15 bases between. Germline V gene data show CDR1 as MNHEY and CDR2 as SVGAGI. The CDR3 sequence is CASSYSFVWYENTGELFF. DNA of the CDR3: TGTGCCAGCAGTTACTCTTTTGTTTGGTATGAGAACACCGGGGAGCTGTTTTTT.

This clonotype came up many times. The chain uses TRBV28 and TRBJ2-7; D may be TRBD1 (8 bases). V was pared by 5 bases and J by 0 bases, with 14 bases between. The CDR3 runs to 15 residues. CDR1 is MDHEN and CDR2 is SYDVKM in the germline V gene. As DNA, the CDR3 is TGTGCCAGCAGTCCCCACAGGGGGGGCTCCTACGAGCAGTACTTC. Translating gives CASSPHRGGSYEQYF.

This clonotype came up a few times. V gene TRBV20-1 combines with J gene TRBJ2-5, with 8 nucleotides matching TRBD2. There are 12 residues in the CDR3. Germline V gene data show CDR1 as DFQATT and CDR2 as SNEGSKA (reference sequence). Trimming at V came to 6 bases and at J to 3 bases, leaving 3 bases not matched to a gene. The CDR3 bases are TGCAGTGCCCAGACTAGCGAAGAGACCCAGTACTTC. Its translation: CSAQTSEETQYF.

There are many counts of this clonotype. V and J are TRBV28 and TRBJ1-1; D remains unclear. Germline V gene sequence: CDR1 MDHEN, CDR2 SYDVKM. There are 13 residues in the CDR3. V was shortened by 6 bases and J by 3 bases, with 11 bases between the two germline ends. CDR3 amino acids: CASSLSSYTEAFF. The CDR3 coding sequence is TGTGCCAGCAGCTTGTCAAGTTACACTGAAGCTTTCTTT.

This clonotype was picked up a small number of times. V gene TRBV9 combines with J gene TRBJ2-5; D is unclear. V was cut by 4 bases and J by 4 bases, with 14 bases left in between. CDR3 length: 14 amino acids. Per germline, CDR1 SGDLS and CDR2 YYNGEE. DNA for the CDR3: TGTGCCAGCAGCTACCGGCCCGCACCAGAGACCCAGTACTTC. Its protein product is CASSYRPAPETQYF.

There are many counts of this clonotype. V gene TRBV28 combines with J gene TRBJ1-1, with D unclear. The V end lost 4 bases, the J end lost 1 base, and 22 bases lay between the germline ends. Germline V lookup: CDR1 MDHEN, CDR2 SYDVKM. The CDR3 loop spans 18 amino acids. CDR3 nucleotide sequence: TGTGCCAGCAGTTCCTCTGACCGCCCCGGCCGGCGGAACACTGAAGCTTTCTTT. Translation gives CASSSSDRPGRRNTEAFF.

In this sample, this clonotype turned up many times. J is TRBJ1-1 and V is TRBV12-3 or TRBV12-4; no clear D gene. This CDR3 is built from 13 residues. Trimming left V 6 bases short and J 1 base short, with 9 bases between. CDR3 amino acids: CASRGRENTEAFF. Written as DNA, the CDR3 is TGTGCCAGCAGGGGTCGGGAGAACACTGAAGCTTTCTTT.

The chain carries TRBV6-5 and TRBJ2-6; perhaps TRBD2 as D (5 bases). The CDR3 is 18 amino acids. With 2 bases removed from V and 0 bases from J, the gap between germline ends came to 14 bases. The germline V gene encodes CDR1 MNHEY and CDR2 SVGAGI. CDR3 nucleotides: TGTGCCAGCAGTTACGTGGGCGGGCTAATCTCTGGGGCCAACGTCCTGACTTTC. Amino acid sequence: CASSYVGGLISGANVLTF.